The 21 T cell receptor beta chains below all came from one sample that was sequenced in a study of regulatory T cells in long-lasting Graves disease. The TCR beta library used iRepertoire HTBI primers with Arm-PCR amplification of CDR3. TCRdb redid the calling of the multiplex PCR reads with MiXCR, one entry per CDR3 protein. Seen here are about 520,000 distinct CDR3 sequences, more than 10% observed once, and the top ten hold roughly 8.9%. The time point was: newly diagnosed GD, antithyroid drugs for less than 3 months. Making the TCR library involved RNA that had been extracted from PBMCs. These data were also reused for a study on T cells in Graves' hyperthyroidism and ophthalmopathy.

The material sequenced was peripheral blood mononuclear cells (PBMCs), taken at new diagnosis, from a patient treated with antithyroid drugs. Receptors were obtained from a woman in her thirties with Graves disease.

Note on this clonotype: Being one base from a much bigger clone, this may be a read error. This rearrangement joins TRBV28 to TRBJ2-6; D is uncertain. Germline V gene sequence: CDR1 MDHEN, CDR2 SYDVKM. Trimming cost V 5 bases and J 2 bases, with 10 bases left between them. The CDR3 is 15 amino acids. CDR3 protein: CASSGSSPGANVLTF. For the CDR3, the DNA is TGTGCCAGCAGTGGATCGAGCCCTGGGGCCAACGTCCTGACTTTC.

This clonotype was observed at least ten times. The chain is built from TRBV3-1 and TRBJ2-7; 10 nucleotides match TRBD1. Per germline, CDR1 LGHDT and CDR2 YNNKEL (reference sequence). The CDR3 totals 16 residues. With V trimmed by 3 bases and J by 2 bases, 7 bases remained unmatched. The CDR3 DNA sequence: TGTGCCAGCAGCCACGACATCGGGACAGGGGCCTACGAGCAGTACTTC. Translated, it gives CASSHDIGTGAYEQYF.

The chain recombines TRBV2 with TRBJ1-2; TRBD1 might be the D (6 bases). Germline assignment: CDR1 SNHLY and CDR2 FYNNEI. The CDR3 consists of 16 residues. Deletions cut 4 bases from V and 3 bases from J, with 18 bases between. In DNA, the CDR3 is TGTGCCAGCAGTGCCCCATTGATGGGGGCCGACTATGGCTACACCTTC. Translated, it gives CASSAPLMGADYGYTF.

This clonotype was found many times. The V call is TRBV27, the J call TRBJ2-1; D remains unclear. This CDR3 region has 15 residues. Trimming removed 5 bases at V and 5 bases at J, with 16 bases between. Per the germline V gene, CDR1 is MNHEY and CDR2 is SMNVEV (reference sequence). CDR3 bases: TGTGCCAGCAGTCGAGGAGAGGCTAGACACAATGAGCAGTTCTTC. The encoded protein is CASSRGEARHNEQFF.

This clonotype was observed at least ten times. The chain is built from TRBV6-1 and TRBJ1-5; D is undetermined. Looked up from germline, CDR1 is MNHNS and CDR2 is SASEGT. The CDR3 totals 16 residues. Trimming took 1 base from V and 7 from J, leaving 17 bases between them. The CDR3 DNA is TGTGCCAGCAGTGAAGATCCAGCTATGGGTGGCCAGCCCCAGCATTTT. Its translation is CASSEDPAMGGQPQHF.

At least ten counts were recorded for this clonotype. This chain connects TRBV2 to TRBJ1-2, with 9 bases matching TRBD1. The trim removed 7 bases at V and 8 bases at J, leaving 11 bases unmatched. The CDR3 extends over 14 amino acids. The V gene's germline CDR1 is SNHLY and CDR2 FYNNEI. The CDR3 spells CASNRRGQGRGYTF. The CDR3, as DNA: TGTGCCAGCAATAGGCGGGGACAGGGTCGCGGCTACACCTTC.

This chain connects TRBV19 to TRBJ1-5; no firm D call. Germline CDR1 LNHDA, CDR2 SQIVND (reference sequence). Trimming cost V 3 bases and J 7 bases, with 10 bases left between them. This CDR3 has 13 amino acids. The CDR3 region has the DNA TGTGCCAGTAGTATTAGGAACAGCCAGCCCCAGCATTTT. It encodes CASSIRNSQPQHF.

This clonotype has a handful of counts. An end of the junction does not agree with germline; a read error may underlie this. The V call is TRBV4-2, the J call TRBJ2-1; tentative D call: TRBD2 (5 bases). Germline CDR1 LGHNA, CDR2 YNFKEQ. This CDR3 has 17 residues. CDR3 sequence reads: CASSQAGRRGNINVQFF. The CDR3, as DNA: TGTGCCAGCAGCCAAGCGGGTCGGAGAGGGAATATCAATGTGCAGTTCTTC.

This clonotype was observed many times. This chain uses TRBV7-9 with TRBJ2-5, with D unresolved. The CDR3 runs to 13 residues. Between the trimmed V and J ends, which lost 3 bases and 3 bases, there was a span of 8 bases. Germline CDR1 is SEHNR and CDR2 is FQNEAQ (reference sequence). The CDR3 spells CASSFRTKETQYF. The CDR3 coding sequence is TGTGCCAGCAGCTTCAGGACCAAAGAGACCCAGTACTTC.

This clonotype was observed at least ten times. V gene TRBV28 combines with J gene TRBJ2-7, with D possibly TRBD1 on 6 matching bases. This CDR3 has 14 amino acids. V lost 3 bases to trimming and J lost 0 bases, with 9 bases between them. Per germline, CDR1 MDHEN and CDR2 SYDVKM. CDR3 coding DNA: TGTGCCAGCAGTTTCCGGGACAACTCCTACGAGCAGTACTTC. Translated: CASSFRDNSYEQYF.

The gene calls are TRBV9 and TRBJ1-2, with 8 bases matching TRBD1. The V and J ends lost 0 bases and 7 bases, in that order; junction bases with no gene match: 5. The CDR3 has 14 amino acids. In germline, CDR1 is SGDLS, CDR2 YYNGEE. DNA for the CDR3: TGTGCCAGCAGCGTAGTGGGGACAGGCGGTGGCTACACCTTC. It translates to CASSVVGTGGGYTF.

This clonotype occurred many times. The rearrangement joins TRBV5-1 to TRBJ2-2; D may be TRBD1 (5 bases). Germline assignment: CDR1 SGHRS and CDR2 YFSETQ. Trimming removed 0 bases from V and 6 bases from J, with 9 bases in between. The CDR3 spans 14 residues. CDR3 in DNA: TGCGCCAGCAGCTTGGCCGCCAGGGCCGGGGAGCTGTTTTTT. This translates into CASSLAARAGELFF.

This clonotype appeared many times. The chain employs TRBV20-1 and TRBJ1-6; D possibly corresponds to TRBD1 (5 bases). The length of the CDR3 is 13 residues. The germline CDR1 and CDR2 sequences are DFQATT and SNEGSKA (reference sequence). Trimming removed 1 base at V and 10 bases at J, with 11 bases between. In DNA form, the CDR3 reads TGCAGTGCTAGAGCGGGGGTTGGATCACCCCTCCACTTT. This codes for CSARAGVGSPLHF.

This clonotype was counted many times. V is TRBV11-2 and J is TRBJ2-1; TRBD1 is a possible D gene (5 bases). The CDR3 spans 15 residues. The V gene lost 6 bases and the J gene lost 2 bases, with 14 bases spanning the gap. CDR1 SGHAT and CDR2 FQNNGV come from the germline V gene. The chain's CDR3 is CASRSVKGTYNEQFF. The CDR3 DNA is TGTGCCAGCAGATCTGTCAAGGGGACCTACAATGAGCAGTTCTTC.

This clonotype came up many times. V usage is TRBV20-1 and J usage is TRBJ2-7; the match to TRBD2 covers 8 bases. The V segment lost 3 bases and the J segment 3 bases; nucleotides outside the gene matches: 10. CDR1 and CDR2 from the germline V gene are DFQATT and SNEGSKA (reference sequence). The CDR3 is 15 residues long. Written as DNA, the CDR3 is TGCAGTGCTAGCTATCCCCGGGAGGGCATCTACGAGCAGTACTTC. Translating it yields CSASYPREGIYEQYF.

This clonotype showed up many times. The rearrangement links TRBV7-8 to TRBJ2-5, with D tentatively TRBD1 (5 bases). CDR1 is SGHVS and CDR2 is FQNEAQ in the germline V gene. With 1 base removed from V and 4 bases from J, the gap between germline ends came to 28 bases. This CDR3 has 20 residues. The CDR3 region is CASSLGGQFRVDSVGETQYF. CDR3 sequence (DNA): TGTGCCAGCAGCTTAGGTGGGCAATTTCGCGTCGACAGTGTTGGAGAGACCCAGTACTTC.

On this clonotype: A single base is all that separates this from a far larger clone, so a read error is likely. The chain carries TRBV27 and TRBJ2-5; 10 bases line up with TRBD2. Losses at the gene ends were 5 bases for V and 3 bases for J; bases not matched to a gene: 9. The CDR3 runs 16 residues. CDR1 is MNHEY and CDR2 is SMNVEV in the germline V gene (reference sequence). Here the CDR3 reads CASSESLAGFEETQYF. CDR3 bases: TGTGCCAGCAGTGAGTCACTAGCGGGATTCGAAGAGACCCAGTACTTC.

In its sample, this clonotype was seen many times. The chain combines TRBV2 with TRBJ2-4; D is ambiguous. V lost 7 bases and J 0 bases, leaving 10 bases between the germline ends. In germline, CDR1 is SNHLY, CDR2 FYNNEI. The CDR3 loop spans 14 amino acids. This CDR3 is CASNGPPAKNIQYF. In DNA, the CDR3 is TGTGCCAGCAATGGACCACCAGCCAAAAACATTCAGTACTTC.

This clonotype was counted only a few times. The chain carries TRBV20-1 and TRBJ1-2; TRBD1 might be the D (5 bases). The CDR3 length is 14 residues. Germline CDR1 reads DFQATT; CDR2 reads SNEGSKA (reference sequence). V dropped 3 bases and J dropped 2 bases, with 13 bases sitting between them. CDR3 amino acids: CSASREGRNYGYTF. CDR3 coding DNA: TGCAGTGCTAGTAGGGAGGGGAGGAACTATGGCTACACCTTC.

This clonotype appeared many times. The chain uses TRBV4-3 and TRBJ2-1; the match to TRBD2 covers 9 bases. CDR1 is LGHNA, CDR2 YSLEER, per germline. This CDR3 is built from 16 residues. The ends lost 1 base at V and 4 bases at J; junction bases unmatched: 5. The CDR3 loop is CASSQAETSGYNEQFF. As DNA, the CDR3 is TGCGCCAGCAGCCAAGCCGAGACTAGCGGTTACAATGAGCAGTTCTTC.

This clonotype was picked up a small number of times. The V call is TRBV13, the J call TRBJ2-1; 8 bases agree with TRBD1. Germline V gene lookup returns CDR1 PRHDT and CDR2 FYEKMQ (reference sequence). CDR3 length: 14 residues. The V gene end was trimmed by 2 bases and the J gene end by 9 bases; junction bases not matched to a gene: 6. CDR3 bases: TGTGCCAGCAGCTTAAACAGGGGGTACGGTGAGCAGTTCTTC. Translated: CASSLNRGYGEQFF.